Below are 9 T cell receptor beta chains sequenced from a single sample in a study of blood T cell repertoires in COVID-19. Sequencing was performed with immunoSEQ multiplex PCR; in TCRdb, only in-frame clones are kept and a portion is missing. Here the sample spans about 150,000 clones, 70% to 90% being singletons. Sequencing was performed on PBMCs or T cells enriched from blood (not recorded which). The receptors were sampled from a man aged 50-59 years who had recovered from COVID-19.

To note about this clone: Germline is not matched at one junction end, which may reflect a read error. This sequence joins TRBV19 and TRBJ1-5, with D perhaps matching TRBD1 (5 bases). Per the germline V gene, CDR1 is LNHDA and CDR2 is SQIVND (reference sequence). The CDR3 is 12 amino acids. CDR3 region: CASSILAGPVCF. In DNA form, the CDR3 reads TGTGCCAGTAGTATTCTTGCAGGGCCTGTGTGCTTT.

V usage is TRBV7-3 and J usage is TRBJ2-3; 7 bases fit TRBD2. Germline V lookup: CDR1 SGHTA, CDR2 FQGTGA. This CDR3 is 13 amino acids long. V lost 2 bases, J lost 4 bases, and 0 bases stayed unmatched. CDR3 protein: CASSLGLADTQYF. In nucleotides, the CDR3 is TGTGCCAGCAGCTTAGGACTAGCAGATACGCAGTATTTT.

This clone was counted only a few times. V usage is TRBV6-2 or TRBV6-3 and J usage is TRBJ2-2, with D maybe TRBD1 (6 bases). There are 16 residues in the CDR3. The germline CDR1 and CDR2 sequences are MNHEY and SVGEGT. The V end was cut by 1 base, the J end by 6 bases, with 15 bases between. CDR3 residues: CASSYWGQPKPGELFF. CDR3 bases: TGTGCCAGCAGTTACTGGGGACAACCCAAACCCGGGGAGCTGTTTTTT.

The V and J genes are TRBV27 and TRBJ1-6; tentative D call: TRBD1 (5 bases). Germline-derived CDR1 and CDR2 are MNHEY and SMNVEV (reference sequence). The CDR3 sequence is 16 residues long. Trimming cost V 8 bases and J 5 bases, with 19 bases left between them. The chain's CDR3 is CASYSRGRGDNSPLHF. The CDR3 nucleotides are TGTGCCAGCTACTCCCGGGGGAGAGGGGATAATTCACCCCTCCACTTT.

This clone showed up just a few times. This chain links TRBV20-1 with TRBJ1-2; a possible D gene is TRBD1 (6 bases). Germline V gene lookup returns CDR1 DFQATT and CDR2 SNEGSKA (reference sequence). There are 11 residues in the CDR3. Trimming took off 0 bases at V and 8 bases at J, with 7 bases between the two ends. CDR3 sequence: CSAREGAGYTF. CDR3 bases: TGCAGTGCTAGAGAGGGGGCCGGCTACACCTTC.

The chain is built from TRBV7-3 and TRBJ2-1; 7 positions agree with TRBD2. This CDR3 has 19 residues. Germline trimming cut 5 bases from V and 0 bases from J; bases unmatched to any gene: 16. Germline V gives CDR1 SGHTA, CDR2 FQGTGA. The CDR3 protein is CASSLLGAGVLASYNEQFF. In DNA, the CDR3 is TGTGCCAGCAGCCTCCTTGGGGCGGGGGTTCTCGCCTCCTACAATGAGCAGTTCTTC.

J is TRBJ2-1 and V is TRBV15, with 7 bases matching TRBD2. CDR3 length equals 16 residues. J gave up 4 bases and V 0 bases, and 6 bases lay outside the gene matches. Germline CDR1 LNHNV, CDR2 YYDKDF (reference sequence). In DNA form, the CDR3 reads TGTGCCACCAGCAGAGATGGTAGCGGGCTTTACAATGAGCAGTTCTTC. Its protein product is CATSRDGSGLYNEQFF.

The CDR3 coding sequence is TGTGCCATCAGTGAGCCAGGACAGGGGAGCTCCTACGAGCAGTACTTC. Protein sequence: CAISEPGQGSSYEQYF. The chain combines TRBV10-3 with TRBJ2-7, with 9 positions matching TRBD1. CDR1 and CDR2 from the germline V gene are ENHRY and SYGVKD. The J segment lost 0 bases and the V segment lost 2 bases, leaving 5 bases of the junction unmatched. The CDR3 contains 16 residues.

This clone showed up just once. The CDR3 DNA reads TGCGCCAGCAGCCCAGGGCAGGGTAATCAGCCCCAGCATTTT. Protein product: CASSPGQGNQPQHF. The chain is built from TRBV4-3 and TRBJ1-5, with a possible D match to TRBD1 (5 bases). Trimming stripped 4 bases from V and 4 bases from J, with 11 bases between. This CDR3 spans 14 amino acids. CDR1 and CDR2 (germline): LGHNA, YSLEER.